A single sample gave rise to the 21 T cell receptor beta chains below, sequenced in a study of T cells in localized non-small cell lung cancer (dated by TCRdb to 2019 to 2021). Library method: the immunoSEQ multiplex PCR assay. TCRdb stores this immuneACCESS table with in-frame sequences only. Part of the clones is absent; in the studies checked, under half of the shortfall reflects unresolved V genes, and no reason is known for the rest. The sample yields approximately 50,000 clones; more than 85% were counted once. 2.5% of the sample is taken by the ten largest. Sequenced here: PBMCs, sampled before any cancer treatment. These receptors came from a man aged 35-69 years with stage II lung adenocarcinoma.

The chain couples TRBV7-6 to TRBJ2-2, with D perhaps TRBD1 (5 bases). The germline gives CDR1 SGHVS, CDR2 FNYEAQ. CDR3 size: 16 residues. Trimming stripped 5 bases from V and 7 bases from J, with 20 bases between. CDR3 region: CASSNGVVGPDGELFF. In DNA, the CDR3 is TGTGCCAGCAGCAACGGAGTGGTGGGGCCCGACGGGGAGCTGTTTTTT.

CDR3 sequence: CASGLVLGTEAFF. The CDR3 DNA sequence: TGTGCTAGTGGTTTGGTTTTGGGCACTGAAGCTTTCTTT. This chain joins TRBV12-5 and TRBJ1-1; no reliable D call. The germline gives CDR1 LGHNT, CDR2 FRNRAP. V gave up 0 bases and J gave up 4 bases, with 6 bases separating them. The CDR3 contains 13 residues.

DNA for the CDR3: TGTGCCAGCAGCGTAGCGGGGGCTTCCTACAATGAGCAGTTCTTC. Its protein is CASSVAGASYNEQFF. V and J are TRBV2 and TRBJ2-1, with 9 nucleotides matching TRBD2. V lost 6 bases and J lost 1; bases outside the gene matches: 4. CDR3 size: 15 residues. Per the germline V gene, CDR1 is SNHLY and CDR2 is FYNNEI. Supplemented by reference TRBV2 and TRBJ2-1, the full variable domain reads EPEVTQTPSHQVTQMGQEVILRCVPISNHLYFYWYRQILGQKVEFLVSFYNNEISEKSEIFDDQFSVERPDGSNFTLKIRSTKLEDSAMYFCASSVAGASYNEQFFGPGTRLTVL.

This clone was detected only once. The CDR3 DNA follows: TGCGCCAGCAGCTTGGGGTTAGACAGATATGGCTACACCTTC. Amino acids: CASSLGLDRYGYTF. V gene TRBV5-1 combines with J gene TRBJ1-2, with a tentative D call TRBD1 (5 bases). The CDR3 length is 14 residues. Germline V gene lookup returns CDR1 SGHRS and CDR2 YFSETQ. Trimming removed 0 bases from V and 5 bases from J, with 11 bases in between. The whole variable domain, filled in from reference TRBV5-1 and TRBJ1-2, reads KAGVTQTPRYLIKTRGQQVTLSCSPISGHRSVSWYQQTPGQGLQFLFEYFSETQRNKGNFPGRFSGRQFSNSRSEMNVSTLELGDSALYLCASSLGLDRYGYTFGSGTRLTVV.

The chain is built from TRBV27 and TRBJ2-1; 10 bases align to TRBD2. The CDR3 consists of 14 residues. Germline trimming cut 6 bases from V and 6 bases from J; bases unmatched to any gene: 5. Germline V lookup: CDR1 MNHEY, CDR2 SMNVEV (reference sequence). This chain's CDR3 is CASSRTSGFNEQFF. CDR3 in DNA: TGTGCCAGCAGCAGGACTAGCGGTTTCAATGAGCAGTTCTTC.

The chain joins TRBV6-1 to TRBJ1-2; no clear D. V lost 2 bases and J lost 7, with 11 bases in between. This CDR3 is built from 13 residues. CDR1 MNHNS and CDR2 SASEGT come from the germline V gene. CDR3 bases: TGTGCCAGCAGTGAATGGGGAGTGGGTGGCTACACCTTC. Translated: CASSEWGVGGYTF.

A word on this clone: The sample carries other DNA sequences with the same CDR3. V is TRBV2 and J is TRBJ2-2; no firm D call. This CDR3 region has 14 residues. V gave up 3 bases and J gave up 0 bases, with 5 bases separating them. Germline V lookup: CDR1 SNHLY, CDR2 FYNNEI. The chain's CDR3 is CASSEETNTGELFF. In nucleotides, the CDR3 is TGTGCCAGCAGTGAGGAAACGAACACCGGGGAGCTGTTTTTT.

The count of this clone is one. The chain employs TRBV5-6 and TRBJ1-5; perhaps TRBD1 as D (6 bases). Germline loops: CDR1 SGHDT, CDR2 YYEEEE. Trimming took 4 bases from V and 6 from J, leaving 17 bases between them. The CDR3 has 15 amino acids. CDR3 sequence (DNA): TGTGCCAGCAGCCGAGGGGGAGGGGTCAGTCAGCCCCAGCATTTT. Amino acids: CASSRGGGVSQPQHF.

This clone has just one count. The chain recombines TRBV9 with TRBJ2-1; 10 bases align to TRBD2. Per the germline V gene, CDR1 is SGDLS and CDR2 is YYNGEE. J gave up 7 bases and V 4 bases, and 11 bases lay outside the gene matches. This CDR3 is 16 amino acids long. The CDR3 coding sequence is TGTGCCAGCAGCCCCGAAGGTAGCGGGGGGCGAAATGAGCAGTTCTTC. As protein: CASSPEGSGGRNEQFF.

The chain uses TRBV10-3 and TRBJ2-7; a possible D gene is TRBD1 (6 bases). Germline-derived CDR1 and CDR2 are ENHRY and SYGVKD. The CDR3 loop spans 13 amino acids. The ends were cut back, 5 bases at V and 3 bases at J, with 11 bases in the middle. CDR3 DNA sequence: TGTGCCATCAGTCTAAACAGGGACTACGAGCAGTACGTC. It specifies CAISLNRDYEQYV.

V and J are TRBV5-1 and TRBJ2-1, with D possibly being TRBD2 (5 bases). Germline lookup yields CDR1 SGHRS and CDR2 YFSETQ. Trimming took off 3 bases at V and 0 bases at J, with 7 bases between the two ends. This CDR3 has 14 residues. CDR3 in DNA: TGCGCCAGCAGCTCTGACTACTCCTACAATGAGCAGTTCTTC. This codes for CASSSDYSYNEQFF. Full variable domain (rest looked up from reference TRBV5-1 and TRBJ2-1): KAGVTQTPRYLIKTRGQQVTLSCSPISGHRSVSWYQQTPGQGLQFLFEYFSETQRNKGNFPGRFSGRQFSNSRSEMNVSTLELGDSALYLCASSSDYSYNEQFFGPGTRLTVL.

The chain combines TRBV29-1 with TRBJ2-7; weak D call: TRBD1 (6 bases). Deletions cut 5 bases from V and 4 bases from J, with 15 bases between. Germline loops: CDR1 SQVTM, CDR2 ANQGSEA. The CDR3 contains 13 residues. CDR3 amino acids: CSVLFPGVYEQYF. CDR3 bases: TGCAGCGTTCTTTTCCCAGGGGTTTACGAGCAGTACTTC.

This sequence joins TRBV6-6 and TRBJ2-5, with 7 nucleotides matching TRBD1. The CDR3 has 14 residues. V shed 5 bases, J shed 5 bases, and the junction held 8 bases outside the gene matches. Germline V CDR1 and CDR2: MNHNY, SVGAGI (reference sequence). Here the CDR3 DNA reads TGTGCCAGCAGTATTACAGGGGTGGAGGAGACCCAGTACTTC. Protein product: CASSITGVEETQYF.

This rearrangement joins TRBV27 to TRBJ2-5; 9 positions match TRBD2. Germline CDR1 MNHEY, CDR2 SMNVEV (reference sequence). With 2 bases clipped from V and 1 base from J, the junction kept 8 bases outside the gene matches. The CDR3 contains 17 residues. CDR3 residues: CASSLRASGVIQETQYF. The CDR3 coding sequence is TGTGCCAGCAGTTTAAGAGCTAGCGGGGTGATCCAAGAGACCCAGTACTTC.

This rearrangement joins TRBV25-1 to TRBJ2-1; perhaps TRBD1 as D (5 bases). Germline CDR1 is MGHDK and CDR2 is SYGVNS. The CDR3 covers 16 residues. V lost 1 base and J 5 bases, leaving 15 bases between the germline ends. The CDR3 DNA reads TGTGCCAGCAGTGAATCCGGGCGGCTAGGGGACAATGAGCAGTTCTTC. Its translation: CASSESGRLGDNEQFF.

The chain employs TRBV6-1 and TRBJ2-7; 9 bases fit TRBD1. This CDR3 region has 15 residues. Germline CDR1 MNHNS, CDR2 SASEGT. V gave up 7 bases and J gave up 3 bases; unmatched junction bases: 10. This CDR3 reads CASNQDGTGFYEQYF. The CDR3, as DNA: TGTGCCAGCAACCAAGATGGGACAGGGTTCTACGAGCAGTACTTC.

CDR3 nucleotides: TGCGCCAGCAGCTTGGGGGGGACGAGAACCGGGGAGCTGTTTTTT. Translated: CASSLGGTRTGELFF. The gene calls are TRBV5-1 and TRBJ2-2, with D possibly called TRBD1 or TRBD2 (5 bases each). Per germline, CDR1 SGHRS and CDR2 YFSETQ. The V end lost 0 bases, the J end lost 5 bases, and 11 bases lay between the germline ends. This CDR3 contains 15 residues. Filled out from reference TRBV5-1 and TRBJ2-2, the complete variable domain reads KAGVTQTPRYLIKTRGQQVTLSCSPISGHRSVSWYQQTPGQGLQFLFEYFSETQRNKGNFPGRFSGRQFSNSRSEMNVSTLELGDSALYLCASSLGGTRTGELFFGEGSRLTVL.

For the CDR3, the DNA is TGTGCCAGTAGTATAAGGGGGGCTTATTCACCCCTCCACTTT. Translation: CASSIRGAYSPLHF. V is TRBV19 and J is TRBJ1-6; D perhaps matches TRBD1 (6 bases). V was pared by 2 bases and J by 8 bases, with 10 bases between. The CDR3 sequence is 14 residues long. Germline V gives CDR1 LNHDA, CDR2 SQIVND (reference sequence).

The chain uses TRBV27 and TRBJ1-2, with 10 bases that match TRBD1. CDR3 length: 14 residues. CDR1 MNHEY and CDR2 SMNVEV come from the germline V gene (reference sequence). Trimming at V came to 3 bases and at J to 5 bases, leaving 3 bases not matched to a gene. The CDR3 nucleotides are TGTGCCAGCAGTTTCTCGGGACAGGGGTATGGCTACACCTTC. Its translation is CASSFSGQGYGYTF.

The chain joins TRBV7-2 to TRBJ2-2; D tentatively reads TRBD1 or TRBD2 (6 bases each). CDR1 is SGHTA and CDR2 is FQGNSA in the germline V gene. V was pared by 1 base and J by 4 bases, with 19 bases between. The CDR3 has 18 amino acids. CDR3 in DNA: TGTGCCAGCAGCTTAGAGGGGGGCCGGGCGGGGCGCACCGGGGAGCTGTTTTTT. It yields the protein CASSLEGGRAGRTGELFF.

The table lists this clone with a count of one. This sequence joins TRBV7-8 and TRBJ2-1; TRBD1 is a possible D gene (5 bases). The CDR3 loop spans 16 amino acids. Germline-derived CDR1 and CDR2 are SGHVS and FQNEAQ. Trimming removed 3 bases from V and 3 bases from J, with 15 bases in between. CDR3 coding DNA: TGTGCCAGCAGCTTCCGACAGCTCCAATTCTACAATGAGCAGTTCTTC. Translating gives CASSFRQLQFYNEQFF.